The rows below give T cell receptor beta chains drawn from one sample of a study of immune evolution from preneoplasia to lung adenocarcinoma. The repertoire was sequenced with immunoSEQ multiplex PCR; TCRdb's copy has only in-frame clones and lacks some. The data show around 7,200 clones, with 83% seen just once and 2.5% to 3.5% held by the top ten. The sequencing sample was made of FFPE minimally invasive lung adenocarcinoma tissue. Receptor source: a person aged 65 to 85 with lung adenocarcinoma. CDR3s include the opening cysteine and the closing phenylalanine or tryptophan. Rows give clone size only sometimes, using once, few, many, or a class for an expanded clone.

v_gene,j_gene,abundance,len,CDR3aa
TRBV7-8,TRBJ2-7,.,17,CASSWGFSGERTYEQYF
TRBV5-1,TRBJ2-1,.,19,CASSFFSSGGVSSYNEQFF
TRBV28,TRBJ2-7,.,14,CATTGLAGRYEQYF
TRBV13,TRBJ2-7,.,13,CASSLGRGLAGIF
TRBV2,TRBJ2-7,.,13,CASMGPGTYEQYF
TRBV4-1,TRBJ1-2,once,16,CASSQGILQGAAGYTF
TRBV28,TRBJ1-1,few,14,CASSRLRGQTEAFF
TRBV5-1,TRBJ1-2,.,12,CASRERLDGYTF
TRBV5-1,TRBJ2-7,.,14,CASSPDGTTGGKYF
TRBV2,TRBJ2-2,.,15,CASRRSPGDTGELFF
TRBV6-5,TRBJ1-1,.,14,CASRTGGVRAEAFF
TRBV5-4,TRBJ1-5,.,14,CASGVSGSNQPQHF
TRBV7-3,TRBJ2-3,.,15,CASSFLGSRSDTQYF
TRBV30,TRBJ2-7,.,13,CAWSQTSGYEQYF
TRBV5-1,TRBJ2-1,few,15,CASSLRGMDYNEQFF
TRBV11-3,TRBJ2-1,.,15,CASSLNRASYNEQFF
TRBV28,TRBJ2-3,.,12,CASSLSSDTQYF
TRBV18,TRBJ2-7,.,13,CASSHGQNYEQYF
TRBV9,TRBJ1-1,few,17,CASSPSPIDKLNTEAFF
TRBV5-6,TRBJ2-3,.,16,CASSLAGAYSTDTQYF
TRBV18,TRBJ2-7,.,15,CASSPAVGGGNEQYF
TRBV7-9,TRBJ2-2,.,13,CASSPAPTGELFF
TRBV30,TRBJ1-4,.,14,CAWSDAWQEEKLFF
TRBV28,TRBJ1-2,.,17,CASSLSSRGTGNYGYTF
TRBV4-2,TRBJ2-7,few,15,CASSQEREVPYEQYF
TRBV11-1,TRBJ2-7,.,16,CASSFSPDLTSYEQYF
TRBV2,TRBJ2-3,.,14,CASSPSTGSDTQYF
TRBV30,TRBJ1-1,.,11,CAWTGWTEAFF
TRBV6-5,TRBJ2-5,once,14,CASRTGLAQETQYF
TRBV6-1,TRBJ2-7,.,11,CASVLSYEQYF
TRBV4-1,TRBJ1-6,.,12,CASSQGNSPLHF
TRBV5-4,TRBJ2-1,.,15,CASSLSSGRRNEQFF
TRBV10-3,TRBJ2-3,.,15,CAISPGLPSGAPQYF
TRBV7-9,TRBJ2-5,.,16,CASSRGTGGGQETQYF
TRBV29-1,TRBJ1-2,.,17,CSVEDRLGDPPIRGYTF
TRBV4-1,TRBJ1-2,.,14,CASSQTGEVYGYTF
TRBV27,TRBJ1-1,.,12,CASSPGPGGAFF
TRBV4-1,TRBJ2-1,.,12,CASSHPYGEQFF
TRBV6-1,TRBJ1-1,.,13,CASRDRGDTEAFF
TRBV30,TRBJ1-2,.,16,CAWTRDSVWGFYRYTF
TRBV7-3,TRBJ2-7,.,14,CASSSTGGGGEQYF
TRBV5-1,TRBJ2-2,.,14,CASSYTGVTGELFF
TRBV6-4,TRBJ1-2,.,13,CASSDSPRGGYTF
TRBV27,TRBJ2-5,.,16,CASSSLTSGRRETQYF
TRBV7-9,TRBJ1-1,.,11,CASSFDTEAFF
TRBV7-8,TRBJ2-7,.,18,CASSLDMLQGLNPYEQYF